The rows below give T cell receptor beta chains drawn from one sample of a study of cytomegalovirus exposure and HLA in healthy donors. Profiling relied on immunoSEQ multiplex PCR, and the TCRdb table lists in-frame clones only, not all of them. The table records 200,000 or so clones, approximately 80% of them present only once. Input material: PBMCs. Source of these receptors: a male donor in good health and CMV-seronegative. The CDR3 runs from the conserved cysteine through the conserved F or W. A D gene is named only where the DNA matches it firmly. Only some rows state a clone size, as once, few, many or a class for expanded clones.

clone_size,v_call,d_call,j_call,cdr3_aa,cdr3_nt
-,TRBV5-1,-,TRBJ1-1,CASSYPSRDAFF,TGCGCCAGCAGCTACCCATCGAGGGATGCTTTCTTT
-,TRBV5-1,-,TRBJ1-2,CASSSGYGYTF,TGCGCCAGCAGCTCAGGCTATGGCTACACCTTC
-,TRBV6-5,TRBD2,TRBJ2-7,CASRLHSGSYEQYF,TGTGCCAGCAGACTCCATAGCGGGAGCTACGAGCAGTACTTC
-,TRBV15,-,TRBJ2-7,CATSLITGASYEQYF,TGTGCCACCAGCTTGATAACAGGCGCTTCCTACGAGCAGTACTTC
-,TRBV5-1,TRBD1,TRBJ2-1,CASSSTGVFTGNEQFF,TGCGCCAGCAGCTCTACAGGGGTGTTCACCGGCAATGAGCAGTTCTTC
few,TRBV28,TRBD1,TRBJ1-5,CASTYTGTGINQPQHF,TGTGCCAGCACTTATACCGGGACAGGTATCAATCAGCCCCAGCATTTT
once,TRBV6-1,-,TRBJ2-7,CASTYPRRSAYEQYF,TGTGCCAGCACCTACCCAAGGAGATCTGCCTACGAGCAGTACTTC
-,TRBV29-1,-,TRBJ1-2,CSVRDSSYGYTF,TGCAGCGTCCGAGACAGCTCCTATGGCTACACCTTC
-,TRBV27,TRBD1,TRBJ2-1,CASSRGQGLFRKFF,TGTGCCAGCAGCCGCGGACAGGGGCTCTTTCGTAAGTTCTTC
-,TRBV5-1,TRBD1,TRBJ1-5,CASSLGTGESNQPQHF,TGCGCCAGCAGCTTGGGGACAGGGGAGAGCAATCAGCCCCAGCATTTT
-,TRBV29-1,TRBD2,TRBJ2-7,CSVEGTSSSYEQYF,TGCAGCGTTGAAGGGACTAGCTCATCCTACGAGCAGTACTTC
-,TRBV2,-,TRBJ1-1,CASSNRANTEAFF,TGTGCCAGCAGTAACAGGGCGAACACTGAAGCTTTCTTT
-,TRBV28,-,TRBJ2-4,CASQVAKNIQYF,TGTGCCAGCCAGGTAGCCAAAAACATTCAGTACTTC
few,TRBV19,TRBD1,TRBJ2-1,CASGLQGYNEQFF,TGTGCCAGTGGGCTACAGGGGTACAATGAGCAGTTCTTC
-,TRBV18,-,TRBJ1-2,CASSPPRGAGSYGYTF,TGTGCCAGCTCACCCCCCCGGGGGGCCGGGAGCTATGGCTACACCTTC
-,TRBV28,TRBD2,TRBJ2-1,CASSSLGTKQFF,TGTGCCAGCAGCTCCCTCGGGACTAAGCAGTTCTTC
-,TRBV28,TRBD1,TRBJ2-3,CASSWGSGTGVTDTQYF,TGTGCCAGCAGTTGGGGATCCGGGACAGGGGTCACAGATACGCAGTATTTT
-,TRBV25-1,TRBD1,TRBJ2-7,CASSDPGTGMYEQYF,TGTGCCAGCAGTGACCCCGGGACAGGGATGTACGAGCAGTACTTC
-,TRBV9,-,TRBJ2-5,CASSVTSDRWEETQYF,TGTGCCAGCAGCGTTACCTCGGACAGATGGGAAGAGACCCAGTACTTC
-,TRBV18,-,TRBJ1-4,CASRRHTSGKLFF,TGTGCCAGCCGCCGACATACGTCTGGAAAACTGTTTTTT
-,TRBV10-1,-,TRBJ1-1,CASSEQVSGTEAFF,TGCGCCAGCAGTGAACAGGTTAGCGGCACTGAAGCTTTCTTT
-,TRBV28,TRBD1,TRBJ2-1,CASSRSGQGIEQFF,TGTGCCAGCAGCCGTTCGGGACAGGGAATTGAGCAGTTCTTC
-,TRBV18,-,TRBJ1-1,CASSPVLQADTEAFF,TGTGCCAGCTCACCAGTTCTACAGGCGGACACTGAAGCTTTCTTT
-,TRBV9,-,TRBJ2-3,CASSVEDIVVDTQYF,TGTGCCAGCAGCGTAGAAGACATTGTGGTAGATACGCAGTATTTT
-,TRBV7-9,-,TRBJ2-7,CASSLARPVNTYEQYF,TGTGCCAGCAGCTTAGCGCGGCCCGTTAATACTTACGAGCAGTACTTC
-,TRBV11-2,-,TRBJ2-7,CASSLRGHYYEQYF,TGTGCCAGCAGCTTAAGGGGACACTACTACGAGCAGTACTTC
-,TRBV7-2,TRBD2,TRBJ2-7,CASSPRTSGPYEQYF,TGTGCCAGCAGCCCCCGGACTAGCGGACCCTACGAGCAGTACTTC
-,TRBV6-5,TRBD1,TRBJ2-2,CASSRQGLSTGELSF,TGTGCCAGCAGCCGACAGGGCCTATCCACCGGGGAGCTGTCTTTT
-,TRBV6-4,TRBD1,TRBJ1-3,CASSDAGTGRGSSGNTIYF,TGTGCCAGCAGTGACGCAGGGACAGGGCGGGGATCCTCTGGAAACACCATATATTTT
-,TRBV29-1,-,TRBJ2-1,CSVEGGDSRSYYNEQFF,TGCAGCGTTGAAGGGGGGGACAGTCGGAGCTACTACAATGAGCAGTTCTTC
once,TRBV2,-,TRBJ2-3,CASSEAGTTQYF,TGTGCCAGCAGTGAAGCGGGCACCACGCAGTATTTT
-,TRBV5-1,TRBD1,TRBJ2-1,CASSLGQGIDEQFF,TGCGCCAGCAGCTTGGGACAGGGAATTGATGAGCAGTTCTTC
-,TRBV6-5,-,TRBJ2-1,CASSYGADQVYNEQFF,TGTGCCAGCAGTTACGGGGCGGATCAGGTTTACAATGAGCAGTTCTTC
-,TRBV28,-,TRBJ1-4,CASSINRDGGEKLFF,TGTGCCAGCAGCATTAACAGAGACGGGGGTGAAAAACTGTTTTTT
once,TRBV19,TRBD1,TRBJ1-3,CASSTGTETGNTIYF,TGTGCCAGTAGTACCGGGACAGAGACTGGAAACACCATATATTTT
-,TRBV28,-,TRBJ1-2,CASTSEGAESGYGYTF,TGTGCCAGCACGTCGGAGGGTGCGGAATCTGGCTATGGCTACACCTTC
-,TRBV6-5,TRBD2,TRBJ2-1,CASSTSGFLNEQFF,TGTGCCAGCAGTACTAGCGGGTTTCTAAATGAGCAGTTCTTC
-,TRBV4-2,TRBD2,TRBJ2-3,CASSQGISGGGVDTQYF,TGTGCCAGCAGCCAAGGCATTTCCGGGGGAGGGGTAGATACGCAGTATTTT
-,TRBV28,TRBD1,TRBJ1-5,CASNTGQGSNQPQHF,TGTGCCAGCAATACGGGACAGGGCAGCAATCAGCCCCAGCATTTT
-,TRBV21-1,-,TRBJ1-5,CASSKGTDLNQPQHF,TGTGCCAGCAGCAAGGGGACAGACCTCAATCAGCCCCAGCATTTT
-,TRBV18,TRBD1,TRBJ2-7,CASSPDSQGALGQYF,TGTGCCAGCTCACCGGATTCCCAGGGGGCGCTCGGGCAGTACTTC
once,TRBV7-9,TRBD2,TRBJ2-7,CASSFGSGTSWAYEQYF,TGTGCCAGCAGCTTTGGTAGCGGGACTAGTTGGGCGTACGAGCAGTACTTC
-,TRBV19,-,TRBJ2-2,CASLPSSAGELFF,TGTGCCAGTCTCCCGTCCTCGGCCGGGGAGCTGTTTTTT
-,TRBV27,TRBD2,TRBJ2-5,CASSPRLAGGQETQYF,TGTGCCAGCAGTCCAAGACTAGCGGGTGGGCAAGAGACCCAGTACTTC
-,TRBV5-1,-,TRBJ2-7,CASSGGGAYEQYF,TGCGCCAGCAGCGGAGGGGGCGCTTACGAGCAGTACTTC
-,TRBV25-1,-,TRBJ2-1,CASSGLANEQFF,TGTGCCAGCAGTGGGCTAGCTAATGAGCAGTTCTTC
-,TRBV6-1,TRBD2,TRBJ2-5,CASYPRTSVVETQYF,TGTGCCAGCTACCCTCGGACTAGCGTGGTAGAGACCCAGTACTTC
-,TRBV29-1,-,TRBJ1-2,CSVEPLTGANYGYTF,TGCAGCGTTGAACCCTTGACAGGAGCTAACTATGGCTACACCTTC
-,TRBV27,-,TRBJ1-2,CASSLAGRYYGYTF,TGTGCCAGCAGTTTAGCGGGGAGGTACTATGGCTACACCTTC